Following are 8 T cell receptor beta chains from one sample sequenced in a study of T cells in women clearing cervical HPV infection. TCRdb's copy holds only in-frame clones and misses some; the assay was immunoSEQ multiplex PCR. Its table records about 36,000 clones. What was sequenced was blood buffy coat. The receptor source for this set is a woman between 18 and 70 years old with a cervical HPV16 infection that either progressed to CIN3+ or cleared (not recorded which).

In regard to this clone: At one end the junction does not follow the germline gene, possibly because of a read error. Coverage ceases 3 residues before the CDR3 finishes, and the germline J gene fills in the end. This chain uses TRBV4-2 with TRBJ2-1; D is uncertain. Germline lookup yields CDR1 LGHNA and CDR2 YNFKEQ. The CDR3 length is 16 residues. CDR3 in amino acids: CASSQFETSSYNEQFF. Incomplete CDR3 DNA: TGCGCCAGCAGCCAATTTGAGACAAGCTCCTACAATGAG.

This chain's CDR3 is CSVTGAQVGTEAFF. CDR3 DNA, as far as it was read: TGCAGCGTGACAGGCGCCCAAGTGGGCACTGAA. The genes are TRBV29-1 and TRBJ1-1; perhaps TRBD1 as D (6 bases). The read terminates 3 residues ahead of where the CDR3 ends, so the germline J gene completes it. The germline CDR1 and CDR2 sequences are SQVTM and ANQGSEA. The CDR3 runs 14 residues. The V and J ends lost 6 bases and 4 bases respectively, with 18 bases between them.

Worth noting for this clone: The read is 3 residues too short to cover the CDR3 end, so that end is filled in from the germline J gene. J is TRBJ2-7 and V is TRBV2; 8 bases are a match to TRBD1. The trim removed 6 bases at V and 0 bases at J, leaving 4 bases unmatched. CDR3 length: 14 amino acids. Per the germline V gene, CDR1 is SNHLY and CDR2 is FYNNEI. Incomplete CDR3 DNA: TGTGCCAGCAGGGGACAGGACCGCTCCTACGAG. It specifies CASRGQDRSYE. The CDR3, in full, reads CASRGQDRSYEQYF.

As concerns this clone: The sequenced fragment ends 3 residues before the CDR3 boundary, so the rest is inferred from the germline J gene. V is TRBV20-1 and J is TRBJ2-5; the D gene is possibly TRBD1 (5 bases). Between the trimmed V and J ends, which lost 1 base and 2 bases, there was a span of 8 bases. Germline CDR1 DFQATT, CDR2 SNEGSKA (reference sequence). This CDR3 has 13 residues. The CDR3 bases that were read are TGCAGTGCTAGAGTGGACAAACAAGAGACC. Encoded protein: CSARVDKQET. In full, the CDR3 is CSARVDKQETQYF.

Concerning this clone: The junction does not match germline at one end; this may be a read error. The read terminates 3 residues before the CDR3 end, so the remaining end is supplied by the germline J gene. The chain carries TRBV14 and TRBJ2-1; tentative D call: TRBD2 (5 bases). Germline CDR1 and CDR2: SGHDN and FVKESK. The CDR3 contains 16 residues. The CDR3 protein is CASSKDERTSYNEQFF. The CDR3 DNA, read in part, is TGTGCCAGCAGCAAAGATGAGCGGACCTCCTACAATGAG.

On this clone itself: The DNA ends 3 residues before the CDR3 does, and the rest of the CDR3 is filled in from the germline J gene. The V and J genes are TRBV30 and TRBJ2-7; 8 nucleotides line up with TRBD2. This CDR3 is built from 12 residues. Germline values: CDR1 GTSNPN, CDR2 SVGIG (reference sequence). With V trimmed by 5 bases and J by 2 bases, 2 bases remained unmatched. The covered CDR3 bases are TGTGCCTGGGGGCGGGGGGCCTACGAG. It translates to CAWGRGAYE. The complete CDR3 sequence is CAWGRGAYEQYF.

As regards this clone: The sequence runs out 3 residues before the end of the CDR3; the remainder is reconstructed from the germline J gene. V gene TRBV7-3 combines with J gene TRBJ2-2; 10 bases line up with TRBD2. V shed 3 bases, J shed 2 bases, and the junction held 6 bases outside the gene matches. Looked up from germline, CDR1 is SGHTA and CDR2 is FQGTGA. The CDR3 has 17 residues. Here the CDR3 reads CASSFPPSGGNTGELFF. The sequenced part of the CDR3 DNA is TGTGCCAGCAGCTTCCCGCCTAGCGGGGGCAACACCGGGGAG.

About this clone: The read falls 3 residues short of the CDR3 end, and the missing part is taken from the germline J gene. The rearrangement uses TRBV4-1 and TRBJ1-1; D uncertain. Germline lookup yields CDR1 MGHRA and CDR2 YSYEKL. This CDR3 is 12 amino acids long. The CDR3 sequence is CASSQDLLEAFF. The CDR3 DNA, read in part, is TGCGCCAGCAGCCAAGATTTATTGGAA.